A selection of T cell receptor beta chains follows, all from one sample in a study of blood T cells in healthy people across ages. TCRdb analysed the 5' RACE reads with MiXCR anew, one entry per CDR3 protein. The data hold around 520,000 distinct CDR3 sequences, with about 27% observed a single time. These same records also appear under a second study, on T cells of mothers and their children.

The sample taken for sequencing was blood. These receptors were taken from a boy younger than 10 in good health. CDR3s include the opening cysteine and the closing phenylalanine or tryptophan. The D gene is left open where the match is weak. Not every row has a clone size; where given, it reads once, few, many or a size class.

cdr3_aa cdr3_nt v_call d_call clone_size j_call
CASSQVGGDPYNEQFF TGTGCCAGCAGCCAAGTGGGCGGGGATCCATACAATGAGCAGTTCTTC TRBV4-2 NA NA TRBJ2-1
CASSEWRDYEQYF TGTGCCAGCTCAGAATGGCGAGACTACGAGCAGTACTTC TRBV18 NA NA TRBJ2-7
CASSYREGNQPQHF TGTGCCAGCAGTTACAGGGAGGGCAATCAGCCCCAGCATTTT TRBV7-8 NA NA TRBJ1-5
CASSLQQEQFF TGTGCCAGCAGCTTACAACAGGAGCAGTTCTTC TRBV7-9 NA NA TRBJ2-1
CASSFPGLAGGKLDTQYF TGTGCCAGCAGCTTTCCGGGACTAGCGGGAGGAAAGCTAGATACGCAGTATTTT TRBV7-2 TRBD2 NA TRBJ2-3
CATSRDLTGANEKLFF TGTGCCACCAGCAGAGATCTAACCGGAGCAAATGAAAAACTGTTTTTT TRBV15 NA NA TRBJ1-4
CASSSPGQVNTEAFF TGTGCCAGCAGTTCCCCGGGACAGGTGAACACTGAAGCTTTCTTT TRBV28 TRBD1 few TRBJ1-1
CSAPERGSDSPLHF TGCAGTGCTCCCGAACGGGGTTCCGATTCACCCCTCCACTTT TRBV20-1 NA few TRBJ1-6
CATGTTETQYF TGTGCCACCGGGACGACGGAGACCCAGTACTTC TRBV24-1 NA few TRBJ2-5
CASRTGGGPQHF TGTGCCAGCAGAACAGGGGGCGGTCCCCAGCATTTT TRBV27 TRBD1 NA TRBJ1-5
CASSYGSGANVLTF TGTGCCAGCAGCTACGGGTCTGGGGCCAACGTCCTGACTTTC TRBV7-9 NA many TRBJ2-6
CASSFSAGEGHEQYF TGTGCCAGCAGCTTTAGCGCTGGGGAGGGTCACGAGCAGTACTTC TRBV7-9 TRBD2 NA TRBJ2-7
CASSLGSGGPDEQYF TGTGCCAGCAGCTTAGGCAGCGGGGGACCGGACGAGCAGTACTTC TRBV5-4 TRBD2 NA TRBJ2-7
CASSEDYEYEQYF TGCGCCAGCAGTGAGGATTATGAATACGAGCAGTACTTC TRBV10-2 NA many TRBJ2-7
CASNDGPQGTEAFF TGCGCCAGTAATGACGGACCGCAGGGTACCGAAGCTTTCTTT TRBV5-1 NA NA TRBJ1-1
CASSQDPGQGVYSNQPQHF TGCGCCAGCAGCCAAGATCCGGGACAGGGGGTATATAGCAATCAGCCCCAGCATTTT TRBV4-1 TRBD1 NA TRBJ1-5
CASSLWPPGRSTDTQYF TGTGCCAGCAGCTTATGGCCTCCGGGACGGTCCACAGATACGCAGTATTTT TRBV7-2 NA few TRBJ2-3
CSVERQIPSYEQYF TGCAGCGTTGAGCGCCAAATTCCCTCCTACGAGCAGTACTTC TRBV29-1 NA NA TRBJ2-7
CASSSTRLAGVETQYF TGCGCCAGCAGCTCTACCCGACTAGCGGGAGTAGAGACCCAGTACTTC TRBV5-1 TRBD2 NA TRBJ2-5
CASSLRAGVRSDTQYF TGTGCCAGCAGCCTCAGGGCGGGAGTTCGGTCAGATACGCAGTATTTT TRBV3-1 TRBD2 few TRBJ2-3
CSARAGTVDSPLHF TGCAGTGCTAGGGCCGGGACCGTAGATTCACCCCTCCACTTT TRBV20-1 NA NA TRBJ1-6
CASSPRGVIYGYTF TGTGCCAGCAGCCCCCGCGGGGTTATCTATGGCTACACCTTC TRBV5-6 NA NA TRBJ1-2
CASSQERGGTGELFF TGCGCCAGCAGCCAAGAGAGGGGTGGCACCGGGGAGCTGTTTTTT TRBV4-3 NA few TRBJ2-2
CASSFTSGGRLKETQYF TGCGCCAGCAGCTTTACTAGCGGAGGGAGGTTGAAGGAGACCCAGTACTTC TRBV5-1 TRBD2 few TRBJ2-5
CASRTTGWGTEAFF TGTGCCAGCAGGACGACAGGGTGGGGAACTGAAGCTTTCTTT TRBV12-3/TRBV12-4 TRBD1 NA TRBJ1-1
CATSPYLGQGPEQYF TGTGCCACCTCCCCCTACCTGGGACAGGGCCCCGAGCAGTACTTC TRBV7-2 TRBD1 NA TRBJ2-7
CASIYRGRIFDEQFF TGTGCCAGCATTTACAGGGGGCGGATATTCGATGAGCAGTTCTTC TRBV6-1 TRBD1 NA TRBJ2-1
CASSLDGRNSPLHF TGTGCCAGCAGTTTAGACGGAAGGAATTCACCCCTCCACTTT TRBV12-3/TRBV12-4 NA few TRBJ1-6
CASSGRSGGSVRELFF TGTGCCAGCAGTGGGAGAAGTGGGGGATCGGTGAGGGAGCTGTTTTTT TRBV6-1 NA NA TRBJ2-2
CASSSGAGPYEQYF TGTGCCAGCAGTTCCGGGGCCGGGCCCTACGAGCAGTACTTC TRBV6-5 NA NA TRBJ2-7
CASSLGVGGTGELFF TGTGCCAGCAGCTTGGGAGTCGGCGGAACCGGGGAGCTGTTTTTT TRBV13 NA few TRBJ2-2
CATSSQAGELFF TGTGCCACCAGCAGTCAAGCCGGGGAGCTGTTTTTT TRBV15 NA once TRBJ2-2
CASSQEGGAAQETQYF TGTGCCAGCAGCCAAGAGGGCGGGGCAGCGCAAGAGACCCAGTACTTC TRBV3-1 NA few TRBJ2-5
CASSSGGSYNEQFF TGTGCCAGCAGTTCGGGGGGTTCCTACAATGAGCAGTTCTTC TRBV27 TRBD2 many TRBJ2-1
CASSVSHGTNTGELFF TGTGCCAGCAGCGTGTCACACGGAACGAACACCGGGGAGCTGTTTTTT TRBV9 NA NA TRBJ2-2
CASSSVRWQGLYGYTF TGTGCCAGCAGTTCTGTGAGGTGGCAGGGGCTGTATGGCTACACCTTC TRBV25-1 NA few TRBJ1-2
CASSLRQGRNEQFF TGTGCCAGTAGTCTCCGACAGGGGAGGAATGAGCAGTTCTTC TRBV19 TRBD1 NA TRBJ2-1
CASSLVAGGGSGELFF TGTGCCAGCAGCTTGGTTGCGGGAGGGGGATCCGGGGAGCTGTTTTTT TRBV5-5 TRBD2 few TRBJ2-2
CSVGGTEVQETQYF TGCAGCGTGGGGGGGACAGAAGTCCAAGAGACCCAGTACTTC TRBV29-1 NA NA TRBJ2-5
CASSESAVGEETQYF TGTGCAAGCAGTGAATCAGCGGTGGGGGAAGAGACCCAGTACTTC TRBV2 NA NA TRBJ2-5
CASRSSGRGQETQYF TGTGCCAGCAGATCGAGCGGGAGGGGCCAAGAGACCCAGTACTTC TRBV12-3/TRBV12-4 TRBD2 few TRBJ2-5
CATSDLGQPQHF TGTGCCACCAGTGATTTGGGTCAGCCCCAGCATTTT TRBV24-1 NA NA TRBJ1-5
CASSHPKGQGPYEQYF TGTGCCAGCAGCCACCCCAAAGGACAGGGTCCCTACGAGCAGTACTTC TRBV7-2 TRBD1 few TRBJ2-7
CSVPGQSQYF TGCAGCGTCCCGGGACAGTCCCAGTACTTC TRBV29-1 TRBD1 few TRBJ2-5
CASTHEAPEKLVF TGTGCCAGCACCCACGAAGCTCCTGAAAAACTGGTTTTT TRBV7-9 NA NA TRBJ1-4
CASSTTGLGIGVLTF TGTGCCAGCAGCACGACAGGGCTTGGAATCGGCGTCCTGACTTTC TRBV7-2 TRBD1 few TRBJ2-6
CASSYWSRTTSGSTIYF TGTGCCAGCAGTTACTGGTCAAGGACCACCTCTGGAAGCACCATATATTTT TRBV6-2/TRBV6-3 NA NA TRBJ1-3
CASSPDSAFSGNTIYF TGTGCCAGCAGCCCGGACAGTGCCTTCTCTGGAAACACCATATATTTT TRBV11-2 NA NA TRBJ1-3
CASSGGGLAGVGGNEQFF TGCGCCAGCAGTGGAGGGGGACTAGCGGGAGTCGGGGGCAATGAGCAGTTCTTC TRBV10-2 TRBD2 many TRBJ2-1
CATSREVGGPSDTQYF TGTGCCACCAGCAGAGAGGTGGGAGGGCCTTCAGATACACAGTATTTT TRBV15 TRBD2 NA TRBJ2-3